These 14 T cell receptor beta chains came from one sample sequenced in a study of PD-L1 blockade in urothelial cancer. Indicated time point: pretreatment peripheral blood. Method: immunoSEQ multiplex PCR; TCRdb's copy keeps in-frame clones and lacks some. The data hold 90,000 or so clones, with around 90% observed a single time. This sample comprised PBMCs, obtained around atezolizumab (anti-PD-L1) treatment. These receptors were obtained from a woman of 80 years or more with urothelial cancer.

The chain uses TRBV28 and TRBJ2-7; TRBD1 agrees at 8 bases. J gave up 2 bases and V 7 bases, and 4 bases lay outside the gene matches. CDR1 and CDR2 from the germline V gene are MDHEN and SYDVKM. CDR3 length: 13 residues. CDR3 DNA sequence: TGTGCCAGCACGGGGACAGGTCCCTACGAGCAGTACTTC. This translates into CASTGTGPYEQYF.

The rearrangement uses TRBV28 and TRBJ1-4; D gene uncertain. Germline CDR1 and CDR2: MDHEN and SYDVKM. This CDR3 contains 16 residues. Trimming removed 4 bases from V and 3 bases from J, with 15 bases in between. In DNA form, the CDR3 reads TGTGCCAGCAGTTGGGAGCAGGACGTTGCTAATGAAAAACTGTTTTTT. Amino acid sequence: CASSWEQDVANEKLFF.

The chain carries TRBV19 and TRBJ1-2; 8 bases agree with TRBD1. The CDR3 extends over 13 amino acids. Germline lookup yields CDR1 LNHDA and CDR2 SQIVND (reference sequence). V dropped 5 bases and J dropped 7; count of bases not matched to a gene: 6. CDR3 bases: TGTGCCAGTAGTCTCGCAGGGGGCGGTGGCTACACCTTC. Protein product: CASSLAGGGGYTF.

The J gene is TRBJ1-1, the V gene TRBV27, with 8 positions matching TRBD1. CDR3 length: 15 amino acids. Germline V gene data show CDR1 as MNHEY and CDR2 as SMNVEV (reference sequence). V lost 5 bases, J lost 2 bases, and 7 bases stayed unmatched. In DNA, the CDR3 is TGTGCCAGCAGTCTCTCCGGGACAGGCAACACTGAAGCTTTCTTT. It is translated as CASSLSGTGNTEAFF.

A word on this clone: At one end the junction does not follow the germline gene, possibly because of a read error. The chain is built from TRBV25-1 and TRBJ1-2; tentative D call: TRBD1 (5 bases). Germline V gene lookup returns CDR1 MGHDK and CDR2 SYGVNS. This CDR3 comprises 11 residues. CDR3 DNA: TGTGCCAGCAGTACAAATAGGGGCTACACCTTT. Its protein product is CASSTNRGYTF.

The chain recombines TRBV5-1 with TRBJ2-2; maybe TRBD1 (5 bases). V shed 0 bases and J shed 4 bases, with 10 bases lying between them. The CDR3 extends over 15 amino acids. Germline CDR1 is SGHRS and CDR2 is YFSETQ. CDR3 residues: CASSLEAGFTGELFF. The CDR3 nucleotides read TGCGCCAGCAGCTTGGAAGCAGGGTTCACCGGGGAGCTGTTTTTT.

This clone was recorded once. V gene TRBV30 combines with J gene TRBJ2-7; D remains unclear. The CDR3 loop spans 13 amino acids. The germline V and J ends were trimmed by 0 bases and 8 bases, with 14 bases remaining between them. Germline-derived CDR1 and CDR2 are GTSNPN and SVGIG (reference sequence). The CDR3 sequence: CAWSVLFEQQQYF. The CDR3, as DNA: TGTGCCTGGAGTGTACTCTTCGAACAGCAGCAGTACTTC.

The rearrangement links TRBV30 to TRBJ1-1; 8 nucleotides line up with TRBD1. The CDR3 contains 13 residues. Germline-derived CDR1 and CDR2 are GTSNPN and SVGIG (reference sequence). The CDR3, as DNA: TGTGCATGGGGGACAGGAGTGAACACTGAAGCTTTCTTT. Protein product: CAWGTGVNTEAFF.

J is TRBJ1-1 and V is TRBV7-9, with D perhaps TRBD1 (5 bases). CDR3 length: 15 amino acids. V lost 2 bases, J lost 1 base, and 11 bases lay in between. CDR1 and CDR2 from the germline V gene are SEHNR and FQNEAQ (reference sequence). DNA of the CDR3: TGTGCCAGCAGCTTAAATCCCACAGGGAACACTGAAGCTTTCTTT. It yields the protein CASSLNPTGNTEAFF.

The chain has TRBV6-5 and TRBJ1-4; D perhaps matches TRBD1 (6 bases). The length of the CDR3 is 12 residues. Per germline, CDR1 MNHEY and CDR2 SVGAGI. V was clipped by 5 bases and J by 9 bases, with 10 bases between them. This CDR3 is CASSTQGKKLFF. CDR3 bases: TGTGCCAGCAGTACCCAGGGGAAAAAACTGTTTTTT.

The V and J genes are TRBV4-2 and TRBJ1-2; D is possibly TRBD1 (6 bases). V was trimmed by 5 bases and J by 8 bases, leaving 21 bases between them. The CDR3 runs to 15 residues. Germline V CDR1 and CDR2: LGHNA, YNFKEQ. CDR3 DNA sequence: TGTGCCAGCAGCGCAAGCGGGGGCTTCGGTAAGGGCTACACCTTC. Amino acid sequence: CASSASGGFGKGYTF.

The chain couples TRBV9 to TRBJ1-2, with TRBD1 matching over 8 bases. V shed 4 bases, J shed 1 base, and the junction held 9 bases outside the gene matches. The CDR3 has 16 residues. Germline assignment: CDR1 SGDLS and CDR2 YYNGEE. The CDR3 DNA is TGTGCCAGCAGCAGAACCCCGGGACAGGATAACTATGGCTACACCTTC. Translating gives CASSRTPGQDNYGYTF.

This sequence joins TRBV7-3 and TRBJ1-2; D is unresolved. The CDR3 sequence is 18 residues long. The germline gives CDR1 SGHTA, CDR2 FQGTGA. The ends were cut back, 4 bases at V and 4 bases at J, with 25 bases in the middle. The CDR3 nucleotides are TGTGCCAGCAGCTCCATCGGGTTCTTGCCCGGCACCGGCTATGGCTACACCTTC. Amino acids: CASSSIGFLPGTGYGYTF.

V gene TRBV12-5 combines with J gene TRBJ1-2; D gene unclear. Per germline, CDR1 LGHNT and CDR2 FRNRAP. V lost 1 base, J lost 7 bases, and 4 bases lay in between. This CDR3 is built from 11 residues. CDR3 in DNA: TGTGCTAGTGGTTTGGGGCCTGGCTACACCTTC. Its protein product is CASGLGPGYTF.